Sequencing of this TCR beta chain was carried out in a study of T cells in Graves' hyperthyroidism and ophthalmopathy. This CDR3 is built from 14 residues. Germline CDR1 reads SGHTA; CDR2 reads FQGNSA. Trimming took off 7 bases at V and 3 bases at J, with 13 bases between the two ends. It was RNA transcripts that yielded the amplified TCR beta CDR3 regions. In the first-round RT-PCR of the TCR CDR3, the HTBI primer set was used. TCRdb called the multiplex PCR reads again in MiXCR, with one record for every CDR3 protein. This repertoire shows about 680,000 distinct CDR3 sequences, roughly a third found once; its top ten account for around 29%. This clonotype was counted many times.

This clonotype was sampled from a woman between 40 and 50 years old with Graves' hyperthyroidism. The sequenced sample was blood. The rearrangement joins TRBV7-2 to TRBJ1-5; D is ambiguous. Here the CDR3 reads CASNSETFNQPQHF. The DNA of the CDR3 is TGTGCCAGCAACTCTGAGACCTTCAATCAGCCCCAGCATTTT.